These T cell receptor beta chains were read from a single sample in a study of regulatory T cells in long-lasting Graves disease. TCRdb re-analysed the multiplex PCR reads in MiXCR, keeping a single row per CDR3 protein. The table records fewer than 350,000 distinct CDR3 sequences, about 18% of them present only once. The specimen was peripheral blood mononuclear cells (PBMCs), collected at new diagnosis, from a patient treated with antithyroid drugs. These receptors all come from a female donor with Graves disease. The CDR3 runs from the conserved cysteine through the conserved F or W.

v_gene,CDR3aa
TRBV12-3/TRBV12-4,CASSFQRETQYF
TRBV2,CASRWVMNTEAFF
TRBV29-1,CSVKTGNTEAFF
TRBV28,CASSFSGTGVMNEQYF
TRBV28,CASSFSVNTGELFF
TRBV28,CASSSMPSGSRADTQYF
TRBV19,CASATGLAGRDEQFF
TRBV28,CASSPRTSRGSSGGYF
TRBV6-1,CASSQSVTYEQYF
TRBV27,CASSLDRTSGELFF
TRBV12-3/TRBV12-4,CASRAGTGVPEAFF
TRBV2,CASTGGTDPSSYEQYF
TRBV7-9,CASSLARLAGALNTEAFF
TRBV27,CASSLSWGLAGEFGNEQFF
TRBV6-2/TRBV6-3,CASQTGWSTDTQYF
TRBV7-2,CASSLGLAGDLGVEQYF
TRBV7-7,CASSLVKGTEAFF
TRBV10-2,CASSERGGFGLAYF
TRBV6-1,CASSGVPQLYEQYF
TRBV19,CASSWGRGYTF
TRBV12-3/TRBV12-4,CASTPSGQNTDTQYF
TRBV29-1,CSVDVSNMNTEAFF
TRBV3-1,CASSQLTSGSQGEQFF
TRBV7-8,CASSVGYTDTQCF
TRBV28,CASSLLTFPSYGYTF
TRBV29-1,CSVMQGVSDEQYF
TRBV3-1,CASSLVGWTEAFF
TRBV29-1,CSAPARGMNTEAFF
TRBV4-1,CASSQGADHSTDTQYF
TRBV10-3,CATHSGRESYEQYF
TRBV4-1,CASSQDGIGSGGLAKNIQYF
TRBV30,CAWSTRPEKLFF
TRBV25-1,CASSDSGTSQETQYF
TRBV3-1,CASSQAPTGLGYTF
TRBV6-4,CASSVPGSLDGELFF
TRBV5-1,CASRFGTSGSDEQFF
TRBV6-1,CASSGNGQVFGYTF
TRBV30,CAWSARDGGDYNEQFF
TRBV4-2,CASSRQTGVAEAFF
TRBV18,CASSPPPYSRGADTEAFF
TRBV5-1,CASSSNRPDSLSSYNSPLHF
TRBV5-6,CASSLGFNEQFF
TRBV7-8,CASSLDPSGNTIYF
TRBV18,CASSPAGGYNEQFF
TRBV5-1,CASSLVGLGGEKLFF
TRBV20-1,CSARVPGLAGGPHTQYF
TRBV5-5,CASSAGQGYQPQHF
TRBV9,CASSVESGAPNYGYTF
TRBV11-2,CASSVDGGQLQETQYF
TRBV5-6,CASSLAQGRTEAFF